The rows below give T cell receptor beta chains drawn from one sample of a study of blood T cell repertoires in COVID-19. Repertoires were generated with immunoSEQ multiplex PCR, while TCRdb's copy carries only in-frame clones and drops some. Of 290,000 or so clones in the sample, 85% to 90% were seen once. Sample: peripheral blood. The origin of the receptors is a man aged 65-85 years with acute or convalescent COVID-19. Each CDR3 is given with its conserved first and last residue. D genes are given only for firm matches. Not all rows give a size; the values are once, few, many and, for expanded clones, a class.

J,D,V,size,CDR3,DNA
TRBJ1-1,-,TRBV19,once,CASSIASGVGTEAFF,TGTGCCAGTAGTATAGCGTCGGGGGTAGGGACTGAAGCTTTCTTT
TRBJ2-1,-,TRBV28,-,CASSFRGEQFF,TGTGCCAGCAGTTTTAGGGGTGAGCAGTTCTTC
TRBJ2-2,TRBD2,TRBV9,-,CASSVFGTRTGELFF,TGTGCCAGCAGCGTCTTCGGGACTAGAACCGGGGAGCTGTTTTTT
TRBJ1-6,-,TRBV18,-,CASSLNTGSSYNSPLHF,TGTGCCAGCTCCCTAAATACGGGAAGCTCCTATAATTCACCCCTCCACTTT
TRBJ2-3,-,TRBV24-1,-,CATSDPPSGVADTQYF,TGTGCCACCAGTGATCCCCCGTCGGGAGTAGCAGATACGCAGTATTTT
TRBJ2-6,-,TRBV5-1,-,CASSLGHPSGANVLTF,TGCGCCAGCAGCCTGGGACATCCCTCTGGGGCCAACGTCCTGACTTTC
TRBJ1-5,-,TRBV4-3,-,CASSQDYRQPQHF,TGCGCCAGCAGCCAAGATTATCGGCAGCCCCAGCATTTT
TRBJ1-6,-,TRBV6-5,-,CASNRDSYNSPLHF,TGTGCCAGCAATCGAGACTCCTATAATTCACCCCTCCACTTT
TRBJ1-6,TRBD1,TRBV6-2/TRBV6-3,-,CARSFSSGTGNSPLHF,TGTGCCCGCAGTTTTAGTTCCGGGACAGGCAATTCACCCCTCCACTTT
TRBJ2-3,-,TRBV3-1/TRBV3-2,-,CASSPPGLFTDTQYF,TGTGCCAGCAGCCCTCCGGGACTTTTCACAGATACGCAGTATTTT
TRBJ2-7,TRBD2,TRBV3-1/TRBV3-2,once,CASSQGLASYEQYF,TGTGCCAGCAGCCAGGGACTAGCTTCCTACGAGCAGTACTTC
TRBJ1-6,-,TRBV30,-,CAWSVIQGIRSPLHF,TGTGCCTGGAGTGTAATACAGGGAATTCGTTCACCCCTCCACTTT
TRBJ1-2,TRBD1,TRBV5-8,-,CASSLALTGGNYGYTF,TGTGCCAGCAGCTTGGCCTTGACAGGGGGCAACTATGGCTACACCTTC
TRBJ1-3,-,TRBV5-3,-,CARSWRADRGNTIYF,TGTGCCAGAAGCTGGCGGGCAGACAGGGGAAACACCATATATTTT
TRBJ2-3,-,TRBV6-5,-,CASSRQAGTDTQYF,TGTGCCAGCAGTCGACAGGCAGGCACAGATACGCAGTATTTT
TRBJ1-1,-,TRBV6-5,once,CASRQGPNTEAFF,TGTGCCAGCAGACAGGGACCGAACACTGAAGCTTTCTTT
TRBJ2-1,TRBD2,TRBV27,-,CASSLAGRGESKFF,TGTGCCAGCAGTTTAGCAGGGCGGGGGGAGTCAAAGTTCTTC
TRBJ2-3,TRBD2,TRBV5-1,-,CASSPRTSGGGTDTQYF,TGCGCCAGCAGTCCTAGGACTAGCGGGGGGGGAACAGATACGCAGTATTTT
TRBJ2-1,TRBD2,TRBV7-2,-,CASTVSSGRPNNEQFF,TGTGCCAGCACCGTATCTAGCGGGAGACCGAACAATGAGCAGTTCTTC
TRBJ1-6,-,TRBV10-3,-,CAISASGDNSPLHF,TGTGCCATCAGTGCCTCAGGGGATAATTCACCCCTCCACTTT
TRBJ1-2,TRBD1,TRBV30,-,CAWRVTGGDGYTF,TGTGCCTGGAGAGTAACAGGGGGCGATGGCTACACCTTC
TRBJ2-2,TRBD2,TRBV11-2,-,CASSLVGLVTGELFF,TGTGCCAGCAGCTTAGTAGGACTAGTAACCGGGGAGCTGTTTTTT
TRBJ1-1,TRBD1,TRBV18,few,CASSPIQQGVTEAFF,TGTGCCAGCTCACCAATTCAACAGGGGGTCACTGAAGCTTTCTTT
TRBJ1-1,-,TRBV6-5,-,CASSRPGGAGSQF,TGTGCCAGCAGCCGTCCGGGCGGGGCAGGGAGCCAATTT
TRBJ2-5,TRBD1,TRBV5-4,-,CASTVGQGQETQYF,TGTGCCAGCACCGTGGGACAGGGGCAGGAGACCCAGTACTTC
TRBJ1-1,TRBD1,TRBV7-2,few,CASSPWTGDTEAFF,TGTGCCAGCAGCCCATGGACAGGGGACACTGAAGCTTTCTTT
TRBJ2-3,-,TRBV11-2,-,CASSLFGTGTDTQYF,TGTGCCAGCAGCTTATTTGGGACTGGCACAGATACGCAGTATTTT
TRBJ2-1,TRBD2,TRBV5-1,-,CASSLTSGRGSYNEQFF,TGCGCCAGCAGCTTGACTAGCGGGAGGGGCTCCTACAATGAGCAGTTCTTC
TRBJ1-3,TRBD1,TRBV4-3,once,CASSQDTGTGRNTIYF,TGCGCCAGCAGCCAAGACACGGGGACAGGGAGAAACACCATATATTTT
TRBJ1-2,-,TRBV4-1,-,CASSQGPGLGYTF,TGCGCCAGCAGCCAAGGACCAGGGCTGGGCTACACCTTC
TRBJ2-3,TRBD1,TRBV19,-,CASSILQGAHQDTQYF,TGTGCCAGTAGTATCCTACAGGGGGCGCATCAAGATACGCAGTATTTT
TRBJ2-4,-,TRBV25-1,-,CASSKGAKNIQYF,TGTGCCAGCAGTAAGGGGGCCAAAAACATTCAGTACTTC
TRBJ2-5,TRBD2,TRBV7-9,-,CASSLVGWLAGYIEETQYF,TGTGCCAGCAGCTTAGTTGGTTGGCTAGCGGGGTACATTGAAGAGACCCAGTACTTC
TRBJ1-2,-,TRBV21-1,once,CASSKVKGTGHYGYTF,TGTGCCAGCAGCAAAGTTAAGGGGACAGGGCACTATGGCTACACCTTC
TRBJ1-2,-,TRBV5-1,-,CASNPQATNYGYTF,TGCGCCAGCAACCCACAGGCGACTAACTATGGCTACACCTTC
TRBJ2-7,TRBD1,TRBV5-6,-,CASSSGTGGPYEQYF,TGTGCCAGCAGCTCCGGGACAGGGGGCCCCTACGAGCAGTACTTC
TRBJ2-5,-,TRBV7-8,-,CASSFSSRMEIQETQYF,TGTGCCAGCAGCTTTAGCTCGCGGATGGAGATCCAAGAGACCCAGTACTTC
TRBJ2-3,TRBD2,TRBV5-4,-,CASSHPTSGRRGDTQYF,TGTGCCAGCAGCCATCCGACTAGCGGGAGGAGGGGCGATACGCAGTATTTT
TRBJ2-3,-,TRBV19,-,CASKEETSTDTQYF,TGTGCCAGTAAGGAGGAAACTAGCACAGATACGCAGTATTTT
TRBJ2-2,TRBD1,TRBV7-8,-,CASSLALQGATGELFF,TGTGCCAGCAGCTTAGCTCTACAGGGGGCCACCGGGGAGCTGTTTTTT
TRBJ2-1,TRBD1,TRBV7-9,-,CASSLAAGGISVAQFF,TGTGCCAGCAGCTTAGCCGCAGGGGGCATCAGTGTAGCGCAGTTCTTC
TRBJ2-3,TRBD1,TRBV10-3,-,CAIRDRETDTQYF,TGTGCCATCAGGGACAGGGAAACAGATACGCAGTATTTT
TRBJ2-7,-,TRBV3-1/TRBV3-2,-,CASSQVGSFPHEQYF,TGTGCCAGCAGCCAAGTGGGGAGCTTTCCCCACGAGCAGTACTTC
TRBJ1-2,TRBD1,TRBV5-1,-,CASSNGQGAIYGYTF,TGCGCCAGCAGCAACGGACAGGGGGCCATCTATGGCTACACCTTC
TRBJ2-2,TRBD2,TRBV6-2/TRBV6-3,few,CASSSPLVTSGRRNTGELFF,TGTGCCAGCAGTTCCCCTCTAGTGACTAGCGGGAGGAGGAACACCGGGGAGCTGTTTTTT
TRBJ1-5,TRBD1,TRBV28,many,CASSPTGVNQPQHF,TGTGCCAGCAGCCCGACAGGGGTAAATCAGCCCCAGCATTTT
TRBJ1-2,TRBD1,TRBV24-1,-,CATSGGQGQVYGYTF,TGTGCCACCAGTGGTGGACAGGGGCAGGTCTATGGCTACACCTTC
TRBJ2-7,TRBD1,TRBV19,-,CASRRTGTSYEQYF,TGTGCCAGTAGGAGGACAGGGACCTCCTACGAGCAGTACTTC
TRBJ1-5,-,TRBV30,once,CACSTGPNQPQHF,TGTGCCTGTTCCACAGGGCCCAATCAGCCCCAGCATTTT
TRBJ2-7,TRBD1,TRBV5-1,-,CASRAGGTGIYEQYF,TGCGCCAGCAGGGCCGGCGGGACAGGGATCTACGAGCAGTACTTC
TRBJ1-1,-,TRBV19,-,CASIGDRAEAFF,TGTGCCAGTATCGGTGATCGGGCTGAAGCTTTCTTT
TRBJ1-5,-,TRBV5-6,-,CASSLWQISNQPQHF,TGTGCCAGCAGCTTATGGCAGATTAGCAATCAGCCCCAGCATTTT
TRBJ2-7,TRBD2,TRBV7-2,-,CASSPTSGGSYEQYF,TGTGCCAGCAGCCCAACTAGCGGGGGGTCCTACGAGCAGTACTTC
TRBJ1-1,-,TRBV28,once,CASSFGWNTEAFF,TGTGCCAGCAGTTTCGGGTGGAACACTGAAGCTTTCTTT
TRBJ1-6,-,TRBV6-2/TRBV6-3,-,CASSYRRIDSPLHF,TGTGCCAGCAGTTACAGGAGAATCGATTCACCCCTCCACTTT